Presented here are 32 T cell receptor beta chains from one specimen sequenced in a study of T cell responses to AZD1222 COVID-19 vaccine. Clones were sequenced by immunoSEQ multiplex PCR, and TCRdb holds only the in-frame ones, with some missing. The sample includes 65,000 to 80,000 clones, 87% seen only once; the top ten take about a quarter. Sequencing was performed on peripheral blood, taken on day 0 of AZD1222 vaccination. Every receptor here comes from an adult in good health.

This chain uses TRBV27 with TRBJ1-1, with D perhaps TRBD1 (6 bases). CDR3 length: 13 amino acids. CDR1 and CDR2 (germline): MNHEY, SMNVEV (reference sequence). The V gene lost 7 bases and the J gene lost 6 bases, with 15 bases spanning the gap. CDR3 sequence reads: CASNGPSGAEAFF. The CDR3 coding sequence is TGTGCCAGCAACGGACCCTCAGGGGCTGAAGCTTTCTTT.

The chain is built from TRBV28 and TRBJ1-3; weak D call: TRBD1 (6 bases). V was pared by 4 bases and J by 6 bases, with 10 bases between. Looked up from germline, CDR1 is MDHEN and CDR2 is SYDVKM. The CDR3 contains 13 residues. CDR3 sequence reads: CASSSGQLNTIYF. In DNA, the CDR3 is TGTGCCAGCAGTTCCGGACAGCTAAACACCATATATTTT.

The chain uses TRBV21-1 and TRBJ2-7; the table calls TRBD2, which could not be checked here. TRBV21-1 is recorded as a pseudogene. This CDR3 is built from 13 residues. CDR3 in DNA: TGTGCCTCCGCCTGGGAGGGCTCCTACGAGCAGTACTTC. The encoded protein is CASAWEGSYEQYF.

For the CDR3, the DNA is TGTGCCAGCTCACTGGGACACACGAGGGAGACCCAGTACTTC. This translates into CASSLGHTRETQYF. The chain carries TRBV18 and TRBJ2-5; possibly TRBD1 for D (6 bases). The ends were cut back, 4 bases at V and 5 bases at J, with 14 bases in the middle. From germline, CDR1 is KGHSH and CDR2 LQKENI. The CDR3 is 14 residues long. The full variable domain, rest sourced from reference TRBV18 and TRBJ2-5, is NAGVMQNPRHLVRRRGQEARLRCSPMKGHSHVYWYRQLPEEGLKFMVYLQKENIIDESGMPKERFSAEFPKEGPSILRIQQVVRGDSAAYFCASSLGHTRETQYFGPGTRLLVL.

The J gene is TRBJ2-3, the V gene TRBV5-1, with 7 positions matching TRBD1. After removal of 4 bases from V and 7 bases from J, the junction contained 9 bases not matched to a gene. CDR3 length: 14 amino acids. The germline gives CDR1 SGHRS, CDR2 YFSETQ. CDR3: CASSQGQWAYTQYF. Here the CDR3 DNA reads TGCGCCAGCAGCCAGGGACAGTGGGCGTATACGCAGTATTTT.

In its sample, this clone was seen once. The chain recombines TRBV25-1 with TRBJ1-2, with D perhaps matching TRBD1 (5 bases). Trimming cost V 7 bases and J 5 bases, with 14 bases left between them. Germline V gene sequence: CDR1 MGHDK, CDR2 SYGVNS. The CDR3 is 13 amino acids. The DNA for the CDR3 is TGTGCCAGCACCGGAAAGAGGGGTTATGGCTACACCTTC. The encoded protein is CASTGKRGYGYTF.

CDR3 coding DNA: TGCAGCGTGGGCGACAGGGAGTATGGCTACACCTTC. Residues: CSVGDREYGYTF. This sequence joins TRBV29-1 and TRBJ1-2; 7 bases are shared with TRBD1. CDR1 is SQVTM and CDR2 is ANQGSEA in the germline V gene. V lost 6 bases and J lost 5; bases outside the gene matches: 6. The CDR3 totals 12 residues.

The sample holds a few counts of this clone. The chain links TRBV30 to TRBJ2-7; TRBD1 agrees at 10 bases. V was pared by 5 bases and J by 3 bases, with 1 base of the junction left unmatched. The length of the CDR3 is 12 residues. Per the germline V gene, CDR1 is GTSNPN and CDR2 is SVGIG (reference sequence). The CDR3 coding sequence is TGTGCCTGGGGGACAGGGGACTACGAGCAGTACTTC. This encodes CAWGTGDYEQYF.

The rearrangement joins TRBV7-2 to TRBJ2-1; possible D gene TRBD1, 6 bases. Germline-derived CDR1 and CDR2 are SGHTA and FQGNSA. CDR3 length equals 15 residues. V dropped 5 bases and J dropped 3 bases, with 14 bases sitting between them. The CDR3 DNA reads TGTGCCAGCAGCCCTGACAGGAATCGCTACAATGAGCAGTTCTTC. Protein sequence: CASSPDRNRYNEQFF.

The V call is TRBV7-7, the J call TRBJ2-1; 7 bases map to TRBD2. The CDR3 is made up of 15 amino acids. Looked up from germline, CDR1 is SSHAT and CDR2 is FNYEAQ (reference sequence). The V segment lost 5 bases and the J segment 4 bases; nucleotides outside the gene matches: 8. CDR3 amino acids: CASSPVGGRYNEQFF. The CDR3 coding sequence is TGTGCCAGCAGCCCTGTTGGCGGGAGATACAATGAGCAGTTCTTC.

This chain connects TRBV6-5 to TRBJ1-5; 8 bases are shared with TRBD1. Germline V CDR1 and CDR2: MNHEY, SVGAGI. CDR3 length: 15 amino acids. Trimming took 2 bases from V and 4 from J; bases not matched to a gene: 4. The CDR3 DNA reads TGTGCCAGCAGTTACGGCAGGGGGCGAAATCAGCCCCAGCATTTT. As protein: CASSYGRGRNQPQHF.

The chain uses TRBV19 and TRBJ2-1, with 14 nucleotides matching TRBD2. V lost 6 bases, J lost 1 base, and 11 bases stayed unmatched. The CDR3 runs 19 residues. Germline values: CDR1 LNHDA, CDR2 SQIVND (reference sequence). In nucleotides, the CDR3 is TGTGCCAGTAGCAACGCCGGGACTAGCGGGAGCGGTTCCTACAATGAGCAGTTCTTC. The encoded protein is CASSNAGTSGSGSYNEQFF.

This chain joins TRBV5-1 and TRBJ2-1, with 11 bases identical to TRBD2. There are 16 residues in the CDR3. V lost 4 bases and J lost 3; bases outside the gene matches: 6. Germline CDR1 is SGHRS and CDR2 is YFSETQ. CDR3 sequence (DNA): TGCGCCAGCAGCGTTCAACTAGCGGGAGTCTACAATGAGCAGTTCTTC. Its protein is CASSVQLAGVYNEQFF.

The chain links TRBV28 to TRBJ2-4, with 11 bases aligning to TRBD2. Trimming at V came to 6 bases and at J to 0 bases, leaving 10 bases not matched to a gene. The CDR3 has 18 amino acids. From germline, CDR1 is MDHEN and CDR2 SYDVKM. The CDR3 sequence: CASRPLAGEFLAKNIQYF. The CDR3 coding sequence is TGTGCCAGCAGGCCACTAGCGGGGGAATTTCTAGCCAAAAACATTCAGTACTTC.

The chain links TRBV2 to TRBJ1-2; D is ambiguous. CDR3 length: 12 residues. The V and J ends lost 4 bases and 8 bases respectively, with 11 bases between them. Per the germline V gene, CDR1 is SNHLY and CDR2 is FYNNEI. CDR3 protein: CASSGTAGGYTF. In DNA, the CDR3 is TGTGCCAGCAGTGGGACGGCTGGAGGCTACACCTTC.

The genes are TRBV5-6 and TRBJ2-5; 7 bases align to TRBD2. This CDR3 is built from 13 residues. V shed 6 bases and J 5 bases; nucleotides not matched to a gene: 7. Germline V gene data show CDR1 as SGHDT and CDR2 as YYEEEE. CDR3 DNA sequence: TGTGCCAGCATCCGTGGGGAGGGGGAGACCCAGTACTTC. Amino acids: CASIRGEGETQYF.

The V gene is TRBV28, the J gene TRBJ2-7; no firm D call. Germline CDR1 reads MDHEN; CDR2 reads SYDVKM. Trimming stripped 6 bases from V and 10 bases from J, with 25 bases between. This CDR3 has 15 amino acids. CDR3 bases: TGTGCCAGCAGCTCACCGCCTATCGGAAGGACGTTTCAGTACTTC. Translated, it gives CASSSPPIGRTFQYF.

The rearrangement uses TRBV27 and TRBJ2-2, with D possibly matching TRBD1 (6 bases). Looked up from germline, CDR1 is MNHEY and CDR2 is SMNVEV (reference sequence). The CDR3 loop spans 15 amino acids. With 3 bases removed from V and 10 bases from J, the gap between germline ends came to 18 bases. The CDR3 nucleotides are TGTGCCAGCAGTTTCTTCGGGACATCCCAAGCGGAGCTGTTTTTT. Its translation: CASSFFGTSQAELFF.

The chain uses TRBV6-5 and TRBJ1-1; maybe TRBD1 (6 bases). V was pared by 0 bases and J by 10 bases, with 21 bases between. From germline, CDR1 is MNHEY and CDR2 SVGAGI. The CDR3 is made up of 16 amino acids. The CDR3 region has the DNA TGTGCCAGCAGTTACTCGATTACAGGGAGGTATTCTGTAGCTTTCTTT. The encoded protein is CASSYSITGRYSVAFF.

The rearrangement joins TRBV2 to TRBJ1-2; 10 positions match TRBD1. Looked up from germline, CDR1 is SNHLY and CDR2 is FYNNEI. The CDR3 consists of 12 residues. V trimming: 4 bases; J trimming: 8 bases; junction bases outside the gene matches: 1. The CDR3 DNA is TGTGCCAGCAGTGGGACAGGGGGAGGCTACACCTTC. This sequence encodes CASSGTGGGYTF.

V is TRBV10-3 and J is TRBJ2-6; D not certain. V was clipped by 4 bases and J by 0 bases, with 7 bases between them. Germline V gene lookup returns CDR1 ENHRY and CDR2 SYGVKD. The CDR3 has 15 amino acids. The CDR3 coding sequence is TGTGCCATCAGTGTTCCGGGCTCTGGGGCCAACGTCCTGACTTTC. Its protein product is CAISVPGSGANVLTF.

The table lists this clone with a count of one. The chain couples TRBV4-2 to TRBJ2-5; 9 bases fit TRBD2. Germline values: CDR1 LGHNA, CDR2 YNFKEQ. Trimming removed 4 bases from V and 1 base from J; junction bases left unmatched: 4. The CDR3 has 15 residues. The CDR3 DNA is TGTGCCAGCAGCCTGACTAGCGGCTCCCAAGAGACCCAGTACTTC. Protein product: CASSLTSGSQETQYF.

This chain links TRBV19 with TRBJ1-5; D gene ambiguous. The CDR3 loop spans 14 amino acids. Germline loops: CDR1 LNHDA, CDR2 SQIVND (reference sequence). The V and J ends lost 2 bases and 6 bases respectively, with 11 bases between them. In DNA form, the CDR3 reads TGTGCCAGTAGTATATCCAGAGAGGGTCAGCCCCAGCATTTT. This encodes CASSISREGQPQHF.

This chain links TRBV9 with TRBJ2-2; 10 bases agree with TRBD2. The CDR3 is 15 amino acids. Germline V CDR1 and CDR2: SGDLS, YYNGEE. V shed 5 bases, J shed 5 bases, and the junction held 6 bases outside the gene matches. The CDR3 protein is CASSLPAGGTGELFF. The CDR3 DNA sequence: TGTGCCAGCAGTCTCCCAGCGGGGGGGACCGGGGAGCTGTTTTTT.

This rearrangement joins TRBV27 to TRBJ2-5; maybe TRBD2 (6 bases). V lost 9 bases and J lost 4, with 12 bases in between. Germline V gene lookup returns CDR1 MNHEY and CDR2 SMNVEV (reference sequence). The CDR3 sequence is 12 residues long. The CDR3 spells CASSGGGETQYF. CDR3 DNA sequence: TGTGCCAGTAGCGGAGGTGGAGAGACCCAGTACTTC.

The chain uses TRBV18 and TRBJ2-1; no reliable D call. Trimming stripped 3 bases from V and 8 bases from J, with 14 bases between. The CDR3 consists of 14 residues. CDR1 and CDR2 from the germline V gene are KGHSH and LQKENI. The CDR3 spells CASSPPDLRDEQFF. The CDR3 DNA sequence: TGTGCCAGCTCACCGCCGGACCTTCGAGATGAGCAGTTCTTC.

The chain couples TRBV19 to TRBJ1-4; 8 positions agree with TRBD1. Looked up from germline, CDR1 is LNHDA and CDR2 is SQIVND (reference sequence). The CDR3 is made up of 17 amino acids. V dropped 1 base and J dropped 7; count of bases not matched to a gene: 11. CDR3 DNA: TGTGCCAGTAGTATAGTACCCGGACAGGGAGGGAGTGAAAAACTGTTTTTT. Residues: CASSIVPGQGGSEKLFF.

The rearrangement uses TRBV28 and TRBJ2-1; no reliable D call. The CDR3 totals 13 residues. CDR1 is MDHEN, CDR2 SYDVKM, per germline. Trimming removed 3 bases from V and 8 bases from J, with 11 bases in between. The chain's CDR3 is CASSFSGIDEQFF. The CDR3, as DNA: TGTGCCAGCAGTTTTAGTGGTATTGATGAGCAGTTCTTC.

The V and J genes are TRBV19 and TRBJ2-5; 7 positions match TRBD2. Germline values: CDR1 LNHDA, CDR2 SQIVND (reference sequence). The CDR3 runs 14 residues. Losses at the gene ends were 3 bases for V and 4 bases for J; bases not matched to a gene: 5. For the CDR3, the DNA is TGTGCCAGTAGTATTACGGGGGGAGGAGAGACCCAGTACTTC. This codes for CASSITGGGETQYF.

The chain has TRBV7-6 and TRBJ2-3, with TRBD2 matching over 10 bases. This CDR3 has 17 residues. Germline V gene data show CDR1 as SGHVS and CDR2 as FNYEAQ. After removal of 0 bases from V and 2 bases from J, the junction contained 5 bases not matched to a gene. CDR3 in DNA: TGTGCCAGCAGCTTAGCCCTAGCGGGAGCGCACACAGATACGCAGTATTTT. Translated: CASSLALAGAHTDTQYF.

The DNA of the CDR3 is TGTGCCAGCGAGACAGAGATGATAGGACCCCAGCATTTT. Residues: CASETEMIGPQHF. The rearrangement links TRBV28 to TRBJ1-5, with D maybe TRBD1 (5 bases). In germline, CDR1 is MDHEN, CDR2 SYDVKM. The V gene lost 8 bases and the J gene lost 10 bases, with 18 bases spanning the gap. The CDR3 extends over 13 amino acids.

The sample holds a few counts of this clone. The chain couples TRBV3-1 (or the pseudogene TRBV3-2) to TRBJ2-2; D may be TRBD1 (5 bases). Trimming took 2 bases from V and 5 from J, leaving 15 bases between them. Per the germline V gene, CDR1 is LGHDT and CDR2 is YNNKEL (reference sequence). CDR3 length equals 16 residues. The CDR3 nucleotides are TGTGCCAGCAGCCAATTGAATCAGGGCACTACCGGGGAGCTGTTTTTT. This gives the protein CASSQLNQGTTGELFF.